This entry is about one TCR beta chain. It lacks a known antigen. No much larger clone is present one base from it, and per-base qualities are unavailable. Whole blood was collected in K2EDTA tubes by collaborating institutions according to the institutions' own protocols. For TCRbeta analysis, collaborators shipped samples as frozen whole blood, isolated PBMCs, or DNA extracted from either of those sample types. This specimen comes from a study of blood T cell repertoires in COVID-19 (dated by TCRdb to between 2020 and 2021). Turning to the overall study: Samples covering the acute and convalescent phases of COVID-19 were provided by collaborators in the United States, Italy and Spain. The prospective study material was composed of cDNA or gDNA derived from T cells, B-cell-depleted T cells, or PBMCs. Samples were obtained from the ongoing ImmuneRACE study (first 160 participants) and from 1,200 or so subjects provided by 6 global collaborators. The sample metadata nearly always contained a de-identified subject ID, COVID-19 status, age in years and sex. The repertoires were released in a freely available public database meant as a resource for research on the immune response to SARS-CoV-2. The dataset comprised deeply sampled blood TCRbeta repertoires from subjects exposed to, actively infected with, or recovered from COVID-19. Where HLA class I and class II types were available, the types were taken from metadata supplied by the sample provider, not from assay-based typing.

The CDR3 spans 13 residues, from the cysteine through the phenylalanine. CDR3 DNA is the only sequence kept; it has 39 bases, read in frame from the first base. Reading the germline V gene gives CDR1 SGHTA and CDR2 FQGTGA. Clipping removes 6 bases from V and 6 bases from J, with 5 as the unmatched junction base count. The research as a whole found: The quantity of clinical and demographic metadata differed by source and by participant and was supplied without curation.

TCRbeta CDR3 regions were amplified from genomic DNA by means of the immunoSEQ Assay, a bias-controlled multiplex PCR. As for the authors' bioinformatics: Within the assay, amplification of reference gene primers was used to estimate how many nucleated cells each sample contained. To quantify the absolute abundance of each unique TCRbeta CDR3 rearrangement, sequence reads were collapsed and filtered. Productive Simpson clonality was computed per sample as the square root of Simpson's diversity index over productive rearrangements. This is the immuneACCESS table as TCRdb keeps it, with only in-frame sequences that have V and J called. A part of the clones is gone; compared with another copy, unresolved V genes explain less than half, and the rest is unexplained. The V and J calls and clone size are taken from that table; D and trimming were inferred from the DNA. The sample table holds under 150,000 clones, of which 85% were seen once. The ten largest clones take up roughly 3.5% of the sample.

This clonotype originated in a man aged 35-49 years with acute or convalescent COVID-19. Sequences were obtained from peripheral blood. The rearrangement joined TRBV7-3 to TRBJ2-3, with 8 bases in between that match TRBD1. The nucleotides read TGTGCCAGCAGTGGGACAGGCCTTGATACGCAGTATTTT. The resulting protein is CASSGTGLDTQYF.